This TCR beta chain was sequenced during a study of blood T cell repertoires in COVID-19 (dated by TCRdb to 2019 to 2021). For the study in its entirety: Samples from collaborators originated in the United States, Italy and Spain and spanned both the acute and convalescent phases of COVID-19. The prospective study material was composed of cDNA or gDNA derived from T cells, B-cell-depleted T cells, or PBMCs. The dataset comprised deeply sampled blood TCRbeta repertoires from subjects exposed to, actively infected with, or recovered from COVID-19. The repertoires were made available in a free public database intended to serve as a resource for research on the immune response to SARS-CoV-2. Samples came from the ongoing ImmuneRACE study (first 160 participants) plus 1,254 subjects from 6 global collaborators. A de-identified subject ID, COVID-19 status, age in years and sex were almost always included in the sample metadata. Where HLA class I and class II types were available, the types were taken from metadata supplied by the sample provider, not from assay-based typing.

This clone was picked up one time. The antigen it binds to is not known. Base qualities are not provided; no much larger clone lies one nucleotide away. Points the paper makes about the study in general: The amount of clinical and demographic metadata varied by source and participant and was provided uncurated.

The immunoSEQ Assay, a bias-controlled multiplex PCR, was used to amplify TCRbeta CDR3 regions from genomic DNA. The study's processing was this. Within the assay, amplification of reference gene primers was used to estimate how many nucleated cells each sample contained. Sequence reads were collapsed and filtered to measure the absolute abundance of every unique TCRbeta CDR3 rearrangement. For each sample, productive Simpson clonality was calculated as the square root of Simpson's diversity index over productive rearrangements. TCRdb took over this immuneACCESS table, retaining in-frame rearrangements with V and J assigned. Such tables are incomplete; in checked studies, under half of the missing clones stem from an unresolved V gene, and the remainder is unexplained. V, J and clone size are those of that table, while D and trimming were read from the DNA. The sample table records a few hundred thousand clones; roughly nine tenths of these occur just once. The ten largest clones capture about 1% of the sample.

Relative to germline, V is 1 base shorter and J is 0 bases shorter, with 10 bases between their ends. Reading from cysteine to phenylalanine, the CDR3 counts 17 amino acids. Here the CDR3 DNA is all that survives: 51 bases in frame from base 1. The germline V gene (reference sequence) sets CDR1 to SEHNR and CDR2 to FQNEAQ. Participants in the prospective study were aged about 18 to 90 years, lived in about two dozen United States geographic areas, and enrolled through a virtual design. To assign participants to cohorts, the prospective study relied on clinical history that participants themselves reported in a screening survey and a study questionnaire. For ImmuneRACE Cohort 3, a participant was defined as recovered based on two consecutive negative NP/OP PCR tests, clearance by a healthcare professional, or resolution of symptoms. In the prospective study, whole blood, serum and a nasopharyngeal or oropharyngeal swab were collected from each participant by mobile phlebotomists. Prospective study participants could optionally give additional blood draws and questionnaires over an approximately 2-month period. Blood samples from the prospective study were shipped frozen or at room temperature prior to DNA extraction.

The TCR comes from a man between 18 and 35 years old who had recovered from COVID-19. The chain links TRBV7-9 with TRBJ2-6; matching of 5 bases hints at TRBD1 as the D gene. The sequenced sample consisted of PBMCs or T cells enriched from blood (not recorded which). This receptor carries the CDR3 CASSLGDSRSGANVLTF. In nucleotide form, the sequence is TGTGCCAGCAGCTTAGGTGACAGCCGCTCTGGGGCCAACGTCCTGACTTTC.